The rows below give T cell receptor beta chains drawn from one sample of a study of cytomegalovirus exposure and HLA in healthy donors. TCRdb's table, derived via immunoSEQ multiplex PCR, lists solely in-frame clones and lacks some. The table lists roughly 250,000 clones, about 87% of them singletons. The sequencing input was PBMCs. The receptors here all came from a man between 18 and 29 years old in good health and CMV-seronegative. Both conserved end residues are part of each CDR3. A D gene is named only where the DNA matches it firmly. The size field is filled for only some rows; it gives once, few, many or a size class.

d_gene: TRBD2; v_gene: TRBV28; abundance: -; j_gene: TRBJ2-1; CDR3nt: TGTGCCAGCAGAGTCGGGGGGACCGACTCCTACAATGAGCAGTTCTTC; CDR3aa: CASRVGGTDSYNEQFF
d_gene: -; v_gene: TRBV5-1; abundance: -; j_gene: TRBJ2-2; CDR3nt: TGCGCCAGCAGCTTGACAGGAGGGGAGCTGTTTTTT; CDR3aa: CASSLTGGELFF
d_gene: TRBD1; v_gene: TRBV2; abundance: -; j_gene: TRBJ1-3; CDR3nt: TGTGCCAGCAGTAGCTCGGACAGGCAGATTGGAAACACCATATATTTT; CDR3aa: CASSSSDRQIGNTIYF
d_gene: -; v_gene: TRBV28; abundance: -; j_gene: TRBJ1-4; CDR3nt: TGTGCCAGCAGTATCCCTCTTGGTAGCGAAAAACTGTTTTTT; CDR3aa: CASSIPLGSEKLFF
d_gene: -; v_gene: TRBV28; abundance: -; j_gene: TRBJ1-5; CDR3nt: TGTGCCAGCAAGCCAGGTATTAGCAATCAGCCCCAGCATTTT; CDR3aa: CASKPGISNQPQHF
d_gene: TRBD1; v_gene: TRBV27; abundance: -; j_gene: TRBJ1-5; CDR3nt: TGTGCCAGCAGACCGACAGGGGGCAGCAATCAGCCCCAGCATTTT; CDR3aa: CASRPTGGSNQPQHF
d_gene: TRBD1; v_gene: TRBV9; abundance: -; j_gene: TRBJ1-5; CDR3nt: TGTGCCAGCAGCGCCGGCGGGACAGGATATCAGCCCCAGCATTTT; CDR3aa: CASSAGGTGYQPQHF
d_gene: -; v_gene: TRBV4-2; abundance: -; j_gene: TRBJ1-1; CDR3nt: TGTGCCAGCAGCCAAGATTGGGGGCAGGACACTGAAGCTTTCTTT; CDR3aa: CASSQDWGQDTEAFF
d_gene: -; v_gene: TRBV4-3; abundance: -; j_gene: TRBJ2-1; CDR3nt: TGCGCCAGCAGCCCTCGCCCGGAGCGGTTTCTCTACAATGAGCAGTTCTTC; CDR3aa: CASSPRPERFLYNEQFF
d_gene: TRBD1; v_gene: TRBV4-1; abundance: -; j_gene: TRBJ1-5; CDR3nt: TGCGCCAGCAGCCAAGACCCCAGGGGGAGTCAGCCCCAGCATTTT; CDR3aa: CASSQDPRGSQPQHF
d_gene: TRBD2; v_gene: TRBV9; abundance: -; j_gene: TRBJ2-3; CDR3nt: TGTGCCAGCAGCGTAGATCCCAGGACTAGCGGGAGATTCACAGATACGCAGTATTTT; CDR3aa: CASSVDPRTSGRFTDTQYF
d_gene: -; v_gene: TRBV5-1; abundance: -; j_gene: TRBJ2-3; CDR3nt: TGCGCCAGCAGCTATAAACTCAGGGAAATCGGCCCAGATACGCAGTATTTT; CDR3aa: CASSYKLREIGPDTQYF
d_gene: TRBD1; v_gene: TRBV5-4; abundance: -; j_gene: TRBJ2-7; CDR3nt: TGTGCCAGCAGACCGACAGGGGGCTCCTACGAGCAGTACTTC; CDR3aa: CASRPTGGSYEQYF
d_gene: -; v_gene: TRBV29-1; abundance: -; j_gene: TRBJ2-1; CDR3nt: TGCAGCGTTCAGGGGAGTGGATATGAGCAGTTCTTC; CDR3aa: CSVQGSGYEQFF
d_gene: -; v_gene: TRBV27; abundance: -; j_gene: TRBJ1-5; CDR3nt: TGTGCCAGCAGTTTAGGTCAGGGACTGGGTCAGCCCCAGCATTTT; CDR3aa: CASSLGQGLGQPQHF
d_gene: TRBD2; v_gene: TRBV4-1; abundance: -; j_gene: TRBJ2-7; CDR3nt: TGCGCCAGCAGCCCCTCGACTAGCGGGGGCTCCTACGAGCAGTACTTC; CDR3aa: CASSPSTSGGSYEQYF
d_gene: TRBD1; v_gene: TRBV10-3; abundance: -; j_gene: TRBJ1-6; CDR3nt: TGTGCCATCAGTGGAATGAACGGGACAGGGAATTCACCCCTCCACTTT; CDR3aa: CAISGMNGTGNSPLHF
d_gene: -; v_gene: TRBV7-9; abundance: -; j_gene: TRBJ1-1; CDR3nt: TGTGCCAGCAGCCCAACCCCCAGGGACACTGAAGCTTTCTTT; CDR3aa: CASSPTPRDTEAFF
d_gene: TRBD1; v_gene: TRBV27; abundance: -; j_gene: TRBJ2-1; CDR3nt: TGTGCCAGCAGATCCTCCTGGGGACAGGGCGGGAATGAGCAGTTCTTC; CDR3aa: CASRSSWGQGGNEQFF
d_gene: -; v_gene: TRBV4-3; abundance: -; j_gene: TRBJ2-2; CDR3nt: TGCGCCAGCAGAATCACAGGGAGTGGAGGAACCGGGGAGCTGTTTTTT; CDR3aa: CASRITGSGGTGELFF
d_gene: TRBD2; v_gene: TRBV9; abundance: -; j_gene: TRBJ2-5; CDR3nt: TGTGCCAGCAGCCCCCGGGGGGAAGAGACCCAGTACTTC; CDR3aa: CASSPRGEETQYF
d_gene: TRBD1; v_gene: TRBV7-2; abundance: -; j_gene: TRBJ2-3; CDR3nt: TGTGCCAGCAGTTTCACCGGGACAGGGACTTTAGATACGCAGTATTTT; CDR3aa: CASSFTGTGTLDTQYF
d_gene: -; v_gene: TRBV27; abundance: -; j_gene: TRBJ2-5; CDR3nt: TGTGCCAGCAGTTTATCGGAGGGTTTACGGGAGACCCAGTACTTC; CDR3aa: CASSLSEGLRETQYF
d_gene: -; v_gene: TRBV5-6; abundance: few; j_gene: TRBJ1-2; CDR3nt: TGTGCCAGCAGTCGTAATATCGATGGCTACACCTTC; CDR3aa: CASSRNIDGYTF
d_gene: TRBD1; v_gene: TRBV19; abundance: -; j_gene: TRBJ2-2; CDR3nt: TGTGCCAGTAGTAGGACAGGGTTCGGCGGGGAGCTGTTTTTT; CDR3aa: CASSRTGFGGELFF
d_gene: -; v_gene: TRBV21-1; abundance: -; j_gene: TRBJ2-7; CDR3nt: TGTGCCAGCTCCCCAAACAGGGCCACCTACGAGCAGTACTTC; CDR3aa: CASSPNRATYEQYF
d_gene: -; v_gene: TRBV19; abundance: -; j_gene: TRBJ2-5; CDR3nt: TGTGCCAGTAGTGTTGGGACTGGCCCTCCTCAAGAGACCCAGTACTTC; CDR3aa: CASSVGTGPPQETQYF
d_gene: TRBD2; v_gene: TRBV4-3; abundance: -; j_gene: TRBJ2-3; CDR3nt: TGCGCCAGCAGCCAAGATCGGCTAGCGGGGTTCGCAGATACGCAGTATTTT; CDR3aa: CASSQDRLAGFADTQYF
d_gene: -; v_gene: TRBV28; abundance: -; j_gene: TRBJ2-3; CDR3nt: TGTGCCAGCAGTTTACGGACAGTATTAAATTCCACAGATACGCAGTATTTT; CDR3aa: CASSLRTVLNSTDTQYF
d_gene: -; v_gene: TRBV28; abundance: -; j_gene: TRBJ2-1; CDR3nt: TGTGCCAGCAGCCAGGACTCGTCAAATGAGCAGTTCTTC; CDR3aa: CASSQDSSNEQFF
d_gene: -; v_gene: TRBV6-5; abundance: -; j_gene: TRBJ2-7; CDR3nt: TGTGCCAGCAGGATTCAGGGGCCTTCAGACGGCGAGCAGTACTTC; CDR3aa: CASRIQGPSDGEQYF
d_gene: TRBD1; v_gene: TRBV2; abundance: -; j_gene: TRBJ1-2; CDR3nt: TGTGCCAGCAGTTATGCGGGACAGGGAACTGGCTACACCTTC; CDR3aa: CASSYAGQGTGYTF